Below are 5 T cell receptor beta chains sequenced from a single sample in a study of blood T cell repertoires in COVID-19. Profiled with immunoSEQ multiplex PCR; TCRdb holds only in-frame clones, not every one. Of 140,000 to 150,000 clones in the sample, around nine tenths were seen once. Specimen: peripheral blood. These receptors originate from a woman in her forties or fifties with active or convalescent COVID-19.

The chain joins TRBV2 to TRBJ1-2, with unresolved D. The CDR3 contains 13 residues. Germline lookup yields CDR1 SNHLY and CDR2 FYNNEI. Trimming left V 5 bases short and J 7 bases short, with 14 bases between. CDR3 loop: CASSIQEAPGYTF. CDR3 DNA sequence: TGTGCCAGCAGTATCCAGGAGGCTCCTGGCTACACCTTC.

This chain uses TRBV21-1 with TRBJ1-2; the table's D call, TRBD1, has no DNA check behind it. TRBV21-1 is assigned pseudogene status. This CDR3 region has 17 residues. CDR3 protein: CASSIRDRLGGNYGYTF. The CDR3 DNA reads TGTGCCAGCAGCATCCGGGACAGGCTGGGGGGCAACTATGGCTACACCTTC.

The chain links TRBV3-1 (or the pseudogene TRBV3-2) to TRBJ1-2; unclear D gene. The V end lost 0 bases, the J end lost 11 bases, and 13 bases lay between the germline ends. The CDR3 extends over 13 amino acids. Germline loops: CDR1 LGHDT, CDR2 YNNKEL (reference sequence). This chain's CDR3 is CASSQERASGYTF. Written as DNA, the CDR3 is TGTGCCAGCAGCCAAGAGCGGGCCTCGGGGTACACCTTC.

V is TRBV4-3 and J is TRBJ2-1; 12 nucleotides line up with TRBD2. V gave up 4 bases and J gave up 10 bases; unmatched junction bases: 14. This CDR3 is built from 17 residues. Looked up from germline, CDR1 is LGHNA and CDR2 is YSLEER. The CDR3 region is CASSPKIRTSGTNEQFF. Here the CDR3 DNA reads TGCGCCAGCAGCCCCAAAATAAGGACTAGCGGGACAAACGAGCAGTTCTTC.

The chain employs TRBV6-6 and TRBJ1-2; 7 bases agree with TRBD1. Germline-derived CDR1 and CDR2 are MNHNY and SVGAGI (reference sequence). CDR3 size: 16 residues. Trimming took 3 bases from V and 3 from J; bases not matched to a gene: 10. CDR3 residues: CASSYQGQSGYYGYTF. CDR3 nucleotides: TGTGCCAGCAGTTATCAGGGACAGAGTGGATACTATGGCTACACCTTC.